This is a list of T cell receptor beta chains from one sample in a study of blood T cell repertoires in COVID-19. Libraries were prepared by immunoSEQ multiplex PCR; TCRdb keeps only in-frame clonotypes and omits some of them. The profile shows around 89,000 clones, around 88% of them singletons. Sequencing was carried out using peripheral blood. These receptor sequences come from a man in his fifties or sixties with acute or convalescent COVID-19. The CDR3 runs from the conserved cysteine through the conserved F or W. A D gene is named only where the DNA matches it firmly. Clone size is shown for a subset of rows, as once, few, many or a class of expanded clone.

V: TRBV9
J: TRBJ2-2
D: .
size: once
DNA: TGTGCCAGCAGCGCGCAGATACTAGTTCCGGCCGGGGAGCTGTTTTTT
CDR3: CASSAQILVPAGELFF

V: TRBV7-9
J: TRBJ1-2
D: TRBD1
size: once
DNA: TGTGCCAGCAGCCGGACAGGGGGAGATGATGGCTACACCTTC
CDR3: CASSRTGGDDGYTF

V: TRBV6-2/TRBV6-3
J: TRBJ2-3
D: TRBD2
size: .
DNA: TGTGCCAGCAGTTACTATAGCGGGGCCGGAACAGATACGCAGTATTTT
CDR3: CASSYYSGAGTDTQYF

V: TRBV5-1
J: TRBJ2-7
D: .
size: .
DNA: TGCGCCAGCAGCTTGGCCTTTTCGACTATTCCTACCTACGAGCAGTACTTC
CDR3: CASSLAFSTIPTYEQYF

V: TRBV5-5
J: TRBJ1-4
D: TRBD1
size: .
DNA: TGTGCCAGCAGCTTGTCGGGACAGGGTAATGAAAAACTGTTTTTT
CDR3: CASSLSGQGNEKLFF

V: TRBV9
J: TRBJ2-1
D: TRBD2
size: .
DNA: TGTGCCAGCAGCGTTCTAGCGGGGATATACAATGAGCAGTTCTTC
CDR3: CASSVLAGIYNEQFF

V: TRBV30
J: TRBJ1-6
D: .
size: .
DNA: TGTGCCTGGATAGGACGGGAGAGTGCGCGAACCATTTCACCCCTCCACTTT
CDR3: CAWIGRESARTISPLHF

V: TRBV21-1
J: TRBJ1-1
D: .
size: once
DNA: TGTGCCAGCAGCAAATCACCAGGATGTCTGACTGAAGCTTTCTTT
CDR3: CASSKSPGCLTEAFF

V: TRBV2
J: TRBJ1-2
D: TRBD1
size: .
DNA: TGTGCCAGCAGCCACACGACAGGGGGCGCGGGATTTTACTATGGCTACACCTTC
CDR3: CASSHTTGGAGFYYGYTF

V: TRBV9
J: TRBJ2-3
D: .
size: .
DNA: TGTGCCAGCAGCGTCAGCCCCGGGGGCACAGATACGCAGTATTTT
CDR3: CASSVSPGGTDTQYF

V: TRBV19
J: TRBJ2-5
D: .
size: .
DNA: TGTGCCAGTAGTGCCCGGCAGTCACTAGCAGGAGGGACCCAGTACTTC
CDR3: CASSARQSLAGGTQYF

V: TRBV9
J: TRBJ1-2
D: TRBD1
size: .
DNA: TGTGCCAGCAGCGTAGTTTCTTGGGACAGGGGCTATGGCTACACCTTC
CDR3: CASSVVSWDRGYGYTF

V: TRBV29-1
J: TRBJ2-5
D: .
size: .
DNA: TGCAGCGTTGTCGGGGGAGCGGGAGAGACCCAGTACTTC
CDR3: CSVVGGAGETQYF

V: TRBV5-1
J: TRBJ2-7
D: TRBD1
size: .
DNA: TGCGCCAGCAGCTACCGACAGGGATCCTACGAGCAGTACTTC
CDR3: CASSYRQGSYEQYF

V: TRBV6-5
J: TRBJ2-1
D: .
size: .
DNA: TGTGCCAGCAGTTACGGTCTGGGAGGCCACAATGAGCAGTTCTTC
CDR3: CASSYGLGGHNEQFF

V: TRBV19
J: TRBJ2-7
D: .
size: once
DNA: TGTGCCAGTAGTCCTACAGCCTCCACGGAGCAGTACTTC
CDR3: CASSPTASTEQYF

V: TRBV2
J: TRBJ1-4
D: .
size: once
DNA: TGTGCCAGCAAGATATGGGCTTCGTTTAATGAAAAACTGTTTTTT
CDR3: CASKIWASFNEKLFF

V: TRBV9
J: TRBJ2-7
D: TRBD1
size: once
DNA: TGTGCCAGCAGCGGCTACCCAGGGGGAACCTACGAGCAGTACTTC
CDR3: CASSGYPGGTYEQYF

V: TRBV13
J: TRBJ1-2
D: .
size: few
DNA: TGTGCCAGCAGCTTCACCGGCGGACAGTCTAACTATGGCTACACCTTC
CDR3: CASSFTGGQSNYGYTF

V: TRBV12-5
J: TRBJ2-3
D: TRBD1
size: once
DNA: TGTGCTAGTGGGAAAGACAGGGCCGGAGATACGCAGTATTTT
CDR3: CASGKDRAGDTQYF

V: TRBV28
J: TRBJ1-3
D: .
size: .
DNA: TGTGCCAGCACCCGAGTGGGGAATACAGGGCTTACTGGAAACACCATATATTTT
CDR3: CASTRVGNTGLTGNTIYF

V: TRBV6-1
J: TRBJ1-2
D: .
size: .
DNA: TGTGCCAGCAGTGATTTGTGGGAGGGTAACTATGGCTACACCTTC
CDR3: CASSDLWEGNYGYTF

V: TRBV7-2
J: TRBJ2-2
D: .
size: .
DNA: TGTGCCAGCCCGAACGAGGCTAGCTCGAACACCGGGGAGCTGTTTTTT
CDR3: CASPNEASSNTGELFF

V: TRBV11-2
J: TRBJ2-6
D: .
size: .
DNA: TGTGCCAGCAGCTTAGACAGCTCTGGGGCCAACGTCCTGACTTTC
CDR3: CASSLDSSGANVLTF

V: TRBV12-3/TRBV12-4
J: TRBJ1-2
D: .
size: few
DNA: TGTGCCAGCAGTTTCGGCGGTGGCTATGGCTACACCTTC
CDR3: CASSFGGGYGYTF

V: TRBV7-2
J: TRBJ2-3
D: .
size: .
DNA: TGTGCCAGCAGCACAATCAGGGTCACGAATACGCAGTATTTT
CDR3: CASSTIRVTNTQYF

V: TRBV7-3
J: TRBJ2-7
D: .
size: .
DNA: TGTGCCAGCAGCTTAGGACTACTAGGGGTCAAAACCTACGAGCAGTACTTC
CDR3: CASSLGLLGVKTYEQYF

V: TRBV19
J: TRBJ1-2
D: .
size: .
DNA: TGTGCCAGTAGCGTGGACACTGGGGACTATGGCTACACCTTC
CDR3: CASSVDTGDYGYTF

V: TRBV30
J: TRBJ1-2
D: TRBD1
size: once
DNA: TGTGCCTGGAGTGTTGGACAGGATGGCTACACCTTC
CDR3: CAWSVGQDGYTF

V: TRBV6-5
J: TRBJ1-3
D: .
size: .
DNA: TGTGCCAGCACCAACTATCGACAGACTGGAAACACCATATATTTT
CDR3: CASTNYRQTGNTIYF

V: TRBV19
J: TRBJ2-3
D: TRBD1
size: .
DNA: TGTGCCAGTAGTTGGGCCGGGACAGGGGGCCAAGATACGCAGTATTTT
CDR3: CASSWAGTGGQDTQYF

V: TRBV24-1
J: TRBJ2-3
D: .
size: .
DNA: TGTGCCACCAGTGATTTCAGAGATACGCAGTATTTT
CDR3: CATSDFRDTQYF